This is a list of T cell receptor beta chains from one sample in a study of CD8 T cells in Susac syndrome. TCRdb re-called the immunoSEQ multiplex PCR reads with MiXCR, one entry per CDR3 protein. Here the sample spans 70,000 to 100,000 distinct CDR3 sequences, around 96% being singletons. Material for sequencing was CD8+ T cells from PBMCs. The receptors shown here come from a human donor with Susac syndrome. The CDR3 runs from the conserved cysteine through the conserved F or W. A D gene is named only where the DNA matches it firmly. Size values are once, few and many counts, or a class for expanded clones, and some rows have none.

V,size,J,D,DNA,CDR3
TRBV20-1,-,TRBJ1-5,-,TGCAGTGCTAGTCTCCAGGAGAGTTATCAGCCCCAGCATTTT,CSASLQESYQPQHF
TRBV27,-,TRBJ1-2,-,TGTGCCAGCAGTTCCATCAGGCGGTTAGCTAACTATGGCTACACCTTC,CASSSIRRLANYGYTF
TRBV9,-,TRBJ2-1,-,TGTGCCAGCAGCGTAGGGGTTTACAGGGCGGCCTACAATGAGCAGTTCTTC,CASSVGVYRAAYNEQFF
TRBV19,-,TRBJ2-2,-,TGTGCCAGTAGGCCGGGTCCTCCGAACACCGGGGAGCTGTTTTTT,CASRPGPPNTGELFF
TRBV30,-,TRBJ1-6,-,TGTGCCTCCGCCTCTCCAACATCGACAGCAATCTATAATTCACCCCTCCACTTT,CASASPTSTAIYNSPLHF
TRBV20-1,-,TRBJ2-7,-,TGCAGTGCTAGAGCAGACAGGGGCGGGGGAGAGCAGTACTTC,CSARADRGGGEQYF
TRBV27,once,TRBJ1-4,-,TGTGCCAGCAGTTTCCAAGACCCCGAGGCAACTAATGAAAAACTGTTTTTT,CASSFQDPEATNEKLFF
TRBV29-1,-,TRBJ2-3,-,TGCAGCGTTGAATGGGTGGGGACAGATACGCAGTATTTT,CSVEWVGTDTQYF
TRBV7-9,-,TRBJ2-1,-,TGTGCCAGCAGCTTAGCGCCTTTCGGACCGCGATACAATGAGCAGTTCTTC,CASSLAPFGPRYNEQFF
TRBV2,-,TRBJ1-5,-,TGTGCCAGCAGTGTACCCCTAGAGAGAGGGGAAAGCAATCAGCCCCAGCATTTT,CASSVPLERGESNQPQHF
TRBV20-1,-,TRBJ1-2,-,TGCAGTGCTTTTGCCCTTAACTATGGCTACACCTTC,CSAFALNYGYTF
TRBV3-1,-,TRBJ1-4,-,TGTGCCAGCAGCCAGCGGGATAATGAAAAACTGTTTTTT,CASSQRDNEKLFF
TRBV7-9,once,TRBJ1-6,TRBD1,TGTGCCAGCAGCCCGGCCGGACAGGTCGGGGAAGGACCCCTCCACTTT,CASSPAGQVGEGPLHF
TRBV7-2,-,TRBJ2-1,-,TGTGCCAGCAGCTTCTACTACAATGAGCAGTTCTTC,CASSFYYNEQFF
TRBV29-1,-,TRBJ2-7,-,TGCAGCGTGGAGATTCTAGGGGGGGCCGAGCAGTACTTC,CSVEILGGAEQYF
TRBV12-3/TRBV12-4,few,TRBJ1-1,-,TGTGCCAGCAGTTTAGGTCAGCCGAACACTGAAGCTTTCTTT,CASSLGQPNTEAFF
TRBV20-1,-,TRBJ2-5,-,TGCAGTGGGCGGGGTCAGTACCAAGAGACCCAGTACTTC,CSGRGQYQETQYF